The rows below give T cell receptor beta chains drawn from one sample of a study of blood T cell repertoires in COVID-19. Assay: immunoSEQ multiplex PCR; the TCRdb copy retains only in-frame clones and omits some. The sample lists 170,000 or so clones; around 84% were seen once. Sequencing input: peripheral blood. The receptors stem from a man aged 40-55 years with active or convalescent COVID-19. CDR3s include the opening cysteine and the closing phenylalanine or tryptophan. Fields, in order: V gene, J gene, clone size, D gene, CDR3 DNA, CDR3 protein. The D gene is left open where the match is weak. Clone size is stated in some rows and not others, as once, few, many or a class when expanded.

>TRBV6-5|TRBJ2-7|NA|TRBD1
TGTGCCAGCAGTTACTCGTCCGGGACAGGGGCTAGGGAGCAGTACTTC
CASSYSSGTGAREQYF
>TRBV6-5|TRBJ2-7|once|NA
TGTGCCAGCGGCAGTAGGAGCTACGAGCAGTACTTC
CASGSRSYEQYF
>TRBV9|TRBJ1-2|NA|NA
TGTGCCAGCAGCGTCACACCGGGGGGCCGGGCTGGTGGCTACACCTTC
CASSVTPGGRAGGYTF
>TRBV6-2/TRBV6-3|TRBJ1-2|few|NA
TGTGCCAGCAGTTACGGGAGAGGCGAACCGCGCTATGGCTACACCTTC
CASSYGRGEPRYGYTF
>TRBV25-1|TRBJ1-4|NA|NA
TGTGCCAGCAGTGACCAAACTAGGGCTAATGAAAAACTGTTTTTT
CASSDQTRANEKLFF
>TRBV21-1|TRBJ2-1|NA|NA
TGTGCCAGCAGCTCGAAACCTGGGTACTCCGGACAAATCCCTTTATGGCAGTTCTTC
CASSSKPGYSGQIPLWQFF
>TRBV7-8|TRBJ2-5|NA|NA
TGTGCCAGCAGCCGGAGAAGGAGCCAAGAGACCCAGTACTTC
CASSRRRSQETQYF
>TRBV28|TRBJ1-2|NA|TRBD1
TGTGCCAGCAGCGGACAGGGGTATGGCTACACCTTC
CASSGQGYGYTF
>TRBV6-2/TRBV6-3|TRBJ2-1|NA|TRBD2
TGTGCCAGCAGTTCCCCAGCGGGGGCGTACAATGAGCAGTTCTTC
CASSSPAGAYNEQFF
>TRBV7-9|TRBJ2-7|NA|NA
TGTGCCAGCAGTCGGGACTCAGCCTACGAGCAGTACTTC
CASSRDSAYEQYF
>TRBV7-2|TRBJ2-5|once|TRBD1
TGTGCCAGCAGCGCCGGGACAGTTCAAGAGACCCAGTACTTC
CASSAGTVQETQYF
>TRBV5-1|TRBJ1-2|NA|TRBD1
TGCGCCAGCAGCTTGGGACAGGGAGGCTACACCTTC
CASSLGQGGYTF
>TRBV5-6|TRBJ1-3|NA|TRBD1
TGTGCCAGCAGTCAGCAGGGGGCAAGAGGAAACACCATATATTTT
CASSQQGARGNTIYF
>TRBV28|TRBJ1-1|NA|NA
TGTGCCAGCAGTTTATCGGTTAACACTGAAGCTTTCTTT
CASSLSVNTEAFF
>TRBV7-8|TRBJ2-7|NA|NA
TGTGCCAGCAAAGCCTGGGACATAAGTTACGAGCAGTACTTC
CASKAWDISYEQYF
>TRBV10-1|TRBJ1-1|NA|NA
TGCGCCACCCGAGCGGCCGCCAACACTGAAGCTTTCTTT
CATRAAANTEAFF
>TRBV7-3|TRBJ1-1|NA|TRBD1
TGTGCCAGCAGCCAAGCGACAGGGCTGAAAGCTTTCTTT
CASSQATGLKAFF
>TRBV7-6|TRBJ2-1|NA|TRBD2
TGTGCCAGCAGCTTAGCGGGGGGGTCCTTTGAGCAGTTCTTC
CASSLAGGSFEQFF
>TRBV4-2|TRBJ2-1|NA|NA
TGTGCCAGCAGCCAAGGGCAGTTCAATGAGCAGTTCTTC
CASSQGQFNEQFF
>TRBV30|TRBJ1-6|NA|NA
TGTGCCTGGAGTCCGGGGGGAAGTACACCCCTCCACTTT
CAWSPGGSTPLHF
>TRBV6-1|TRBJ2-3|NA|NA
TGTGCCAGCAGTGAAGCGCCATTGGCTGCAGTAACGCAGTATTTT
CASSEAPLAAVTQYF
>TRBV5-5|TRBJ1-4|NA|NA
TGTGCCAGCAGCTTGAGGCAGGGCAATGAAAAACTGTTTTTT
CASSLRQGNEKLFF
>TRBV5-5|TRBJ1-1|NA|NA
TGTGCCAGCGAACAATCCCCCGGGGACACTGAAGCTTTCTTT
CASEQSPGDTEAFF
>TRBV7-7|TRBJ2-3|once|NA
TGTGCTAGCAGCGTCACTCCCTCAGATACGCAGTATTTT
CASSVTPSDTQYF
>TRBV6-5|TRBJ2-7|NA|NA
TGTGCCAGCAGTACAGGGTTTTGGTACTTC
CASSTGFWYF
>TRBV7-9|TRBJ1-4|NA|NA
TGTGCCAGCAGCGATCCGAGTGAAAAACTGTTTTTT
CASSDPSEKLFF
>TRBV6-6|TRBJ1-2|NA|TRBD1
TGTGCCAGCAGGACAGGGACAGGGAACTATGGCTACACCTTC
CASRTGTGNYGYTF
>TRBV9|TRBJ2-7|NA|NA
TGTGCCAGCAGCCCAGGAGGGGGGGAATCCTACGAGCAGTACTTC
CASSPGGGESYEQYF
>TRBV3-1/TRBV3-2|TRBJ2-7|once|NA
TGTGCCAGCAGCCAAGCAACCTACGAGCAGTACTTC
CASSQATYEQYF
>TRBV12-5|TRBJ2-2|once|TRBD2
TGTGCTAGTGGCAACTACATTACTAGCGCCTCCACCGGGGAGCTGTTTTTT
CASGNYITSASTGELFF
>TRBV2|TRBJ2-2|once|TRBD1
TGTGCCAGCAGGGAGACAGGGGGTAACACCGGGGAGCTGTTTTTT
CASRETGGNTGELFF
>TRBV18|TRBJ1-5|NA|TRBD1
TGTGCCAGCTCACCCGCGGACAGGGTTGGACAGCCCCAGCATTTT
CASSPADRVGQPQHF
>TRBV7-7|TRBJ1-4|NA|TRBD1
TGTGCTAGCAGCCTGACAGGGCTGTTCGGCGAAAAACTGTTTTTT
CASSLTGLFGEKLFF